The rows below give T cell receptor beta chains drawn from one sample of a study of blood T cell repertoires in COVID-19. Repertoires were generated with immunoSEQ multiplex PCR, while TCRdb's copy carries only in-frame clones and drops some. The data hold 22,000 or so clones, with about 88% observed a single time. What was sequenced was peripheral blood. Source of these receptors: a human donor in a cohort sampled during active COVID-19. The donor label of this sample is uncertain. Each CDR3 is given with its conserved first and last residue. D genes are given only for firm matches. Only some rows state a clone size, as once, few, many or a class for expanded clones.

>TRBJ2-5|.|TRBV3-1/TRBV3-2|.
CATSPREREETQYF
TGTGCAACTAGTCCGAGGGAGCGGGAAGAGACCCAGTACTTC
>TRBJ1-5|.|TRBV19|few
CASTQVGGGSNQPQHF
TGTGCCAGTACCCAGGTGGGGGGGGGCAGCAATCAGCCCCAGCATTTT
>TRBJ1-3|TRBD1|TRBV11-2|.
CASSLVVTGISSGNTIYF
TGTGCCAGCAGCTTAGTTGTGACAGGGATTTCGTCTGGAAACACCATATATTTT
>TRBJ2-2|TRBD2|TRBV7-9|.
CASSFGTSGRRAGELFF
TGTGCCAGCAGCTTTGGGACTAGCGGGAGAAGGGCCGGGGAGCTGTTTTTT
>TRBJ2-7|TRBD1|TRBV15|.
CATSRAGTENEQYF
TGTGCCACCAGCAGAGCCGGGACAGAGAACGAGCAGTACTTC
>TRBJ2-1|TRBD2|TRBV20-1|.
CSASNSGGSYNEQFF
TGCAGTGCTAGTAACAGCGGGGGGTCCTACAATGAGCAGTTCTTC
>TRBJ2-3|.|TRBV6-5|.
CASTARGTDTQYF
TGTGCCAGCACCGCGCGCGGCACAGATACGCAGTATTTT
>TRBJ1-5|TRBD1|TRBV6-5|.
CASERQGNNQPQHF
TGTGCCAGCGAAAGACAGGGAAACAATCAGCCCCAGCATTTT
>TRBJ2-3|TRBD2|TRBV7-2|once
CASSRDAGGTDTQYF
TGTGCCAGCAGCCGCGACGCGGGAGGCACAGATACGCAGTATTTT
>TRBJ2-3|.|TRBV29-1|.
CSVVAVTDTQYF
TGCAGCGTTGTAGCGGTCACAGATACGCAGTATTTT
>TRBJ2-3|.|TRBV5-1|.
CASSLGGVTDTQYF
TGCGCCAGCAGCTTGGGCGGGGTCACAGATACGCAGTATTTT
>TRBJ2-2|TRBD2|TRBV24-1|.
CATSSGSAGELFF
TGTGCCACCTCTAGCGGGTCCGCCGGGGAGCTGTTTTTT
>TRBJ1-1|.|TRBV29-1|.
CSVVRQINTEAFF
TGCAGCGTTGTAAGACAGATTAACACTGAAGCTTTCTTT
>TRBJ2-3|TRBD2|TRBV18|.
CASSTTSGRDDTQYF
TGTGCCAGCTCAACTACTAGCGGGAGGGACGATACGCAGTATTTT
>TRBJ1-2|.|TRBV19|few
CASSLFDYGYTF
TGTGCCAGTAGTCTCTTCGACTATGGCTACACCTTC
>TRBJ2-5|TRBD1|TRBV9|.
CASSVGTGYQETQYF
TGTGCCAGCAGCGTAGGGACAGGGTACCAAGAGACCCAGTACTTC
>TRBJ1-1|TRBD1|TRBV5-1|few
CASSFNRGKTEAFF
TGCGCCAGCAGCTTCAACAGGGGCAAGACTGAAGCTTTCTTT
>TRBJ2-7|TRBD1|TRBV6-6|.
CASSYLGQGLYEQYF
TGTGCCAGCAGTTACCTCGGACAGGGGTTGTACGAGCAGTACTTC
>TRBJ2-5|.|TRBV2|.
CASSEAVSTGGGETQYF
TGTGCCAGCAGTGAAGCGGTTTCAACAGGGGGGGGAGAGACCCAGTACTTC
>TRBJ2-7|TRBD1|TRBV7-9|few
CASSTDRFPYEQYF
TGTGCCAGCAGCACGGACAGGTTCCCCTACGAGCAGTACTTC
>TRBJ1-5|TRBD1|TRBV19|.
CASSIAPDRGNQPQHF
TGTGCCAGTAGTATAGCGCCGGACAGGGGTAATCAGCCCCAGCATTTT
>TRBJ2-3|.|TRBV7-3|.
CASSLNTPGTDTQYF
TGTGCCAGCAGCTTAAACACACCGGGGACAGATACGCAGTATTTT
>TRBJ2-5|TRBD2|TRBV4-1|.
CASSQDHGGQETQYF
TGCGCCAGCAGCCAAGATCACGGGGGGCAAGAGACCCAGTACTTC
>TRBJ2-1|TRBD2|TRBV6-5|.
CASSYSSGRRYNEQFF
TGTGCCAGCAGTTATTCTAGCGGGAGGCGCTACAATGAGCAGTTCTTC
>TRBJ2-3|.|TRBV19|.
CASSTGLYTDTQYF
TGTGCCAGCTCTACAGGGCTCTACACAGATACGCAGTATTTT
>TRBJ1-1|.|TRBV5-1|.
CASRSGGPENTEAFF
TGCGCCAGCAGGTCCGGGGGGCCAGAGAACACTGAAGCTTTCTTT
>TRBJ2-1|TRBD1|TRBV12-5|.
CASGRPGQGYNEQFF
TGTGCTAGTGGTCGCCCCGGACAGGGGTACAATGAGCAGTTCTTC
>TRBJ1-6|TRBD1|TRBV15|.
CATSRDRTGGNSPLHF
TGTGCCACCAGCAGAGATCGGACAGGGGGAAATTCACCCCTCCACTTT
>TRBJ1-4|TRBD1|TRBV9|.
CASSVEGRGYGNEKLFF
TGTGCCAGCAGCGTAGAGGGCAGGGGGTATGGTAATGAAAAACTGTTTTTT
>TRBJ2-1|TRBD1|TRBV15|.
CATSRWDRGSDEQFF
TGTGCCACCAGCAGATGGGACAGGGGGTCGGATGAGCAGTTCTTC
>TRBJ2-2|TRBD2|TRBV5-5|.
CASSLGLASFTGELFF
TGTGCCAGCAGCCTGGGACTAGCGAGCTTCACCGGGGAGCTGTTTTTT
>TRBJ1-2|.|TRBV18|.
CASSPGRGYGYTF
TGTGCCAGCTCACCGGGGCGCGGCTATGGCTACACCTTC
>TRBJ2-5|TRBD1|TRBV2|.
CASSPDRVQETQYF
TGTGCCAGCAGTCCCGACAGGGTCCAAGAGACCCAGTACTTC
>TRBJ1-2|.|TRBV19|once
CASSMIDSGYTF
TGTGCCAGTAGTATGATCGACAGCGGCTACACCTTC
>TRBJ1-1|.|TRBV5-1|.
CASSSRGMNTEAFF
TGCGCCAGCAGCTCTCGAGGGATGAACACTGAAGCTTTCTTT
>TRBJ2-3|.|TRBV28|.
CASSFPSRVTDTQYF
TGTGCCAGCAGTTTCCCCAGTCGGGTCACAGATACGCAGTATTTT
>TRBJ1-2|TRBD1|TRBV7-2|.
CASSLATGSHGGYTF
TGTGCCAGCAGCTTAGCGACAGGGAGCCACGGTGGCTACACCTTC
>TRBJ2-3|.|TRBV21-1|.
CASSNPGLAGERTDTQYF
TGTGCCAGCAGCAACCCCGGACTAGCGGGAGAACGCACAGATACGCAGTATTTT
>TRBJ2-1|.|TRBV12-5|once
CASARGSYNEQFF
TGTGCTAGTGCTAGGGGGTCCTACAATGAGCAGTTCTTC
>TRBJ2-1|.|TRBV5-1|.
CASSLKIVRDEQFF
TGCGCCAGCAGCTTGAAGATCGTACGGGATGAGCAGTTCTTC
>TRBJ1-1|TRBD1|TRBV6-1|.
CASSEAGQGNTEAFF
TGTGCCAGCAGTGAGGCAGGACAGGGGAACACTGAAGCTTTCTTT